The rows below give T cell receptor beta chains drawn from one sample of a study of blood T cell repertoires in COVID-19. Sequenced by immunoSEQ multiplex PCR; TCRdb stores in-frame clones only, minus some. The table lists about 480,000 clones, 80% to 90% of them singletons. The specimen sequenced was peripheral blood. These TCRs come from a young man with COVID-19, enrolled during active disease. Each CDR3 is given with its conserved first and last residue.

v_gene | CDR3aa
TRBV5-6 | CASQTGPSGANVLTF
TRBV9 | CASSDYRDRGGYTF
TRBV7-9 | CASSSAGTSQETQYF
TRBV3-1/TRBV3-2 | CASSQDRPNTGELFF
TRBV19 | CASSQQGGRNTQYF
TRBV23-1 | CASSPPGQGFHEQYF
TRBV6-5 | CAAKPGGSSYNEQFF
TRBV6-4 | CASTVKLSADTQYF
TRBV5-8 | CASSPPGQGVHEQYF
TRBV2 | CASSGLSSSYNSPLHF
TRBV27 | CASSFLSGVTTSTDTQYF
TRBV28 | CASSGTSGGTYEQYF
TRBV11-2 | CASSLVGGAYEQYF
TRBV6-5 | CASRQTGSTDTQYF
TRBV27 | CASRGTISYNEQFF
TRBV5-1 | CASSLVQGDQPQHF
TRBV19 | CASRADPGQGNGNTIYF
TRBV3-1/TRBV3-2 | CASSQRAGGVTDTQYF
TRBV6-5 | CASSLEPGLGETQYF
TRBV20-1 | CSSGEAFF
TRBV13 | CASSIRLSDTGELFF
TRBV11-2 | CASSLVNWDRDGDTQYF
TRBV11-2 | CASSLLSGGFDFRELFF
TRBV2 | CASTYQETQYF
TRBV11-3 | CASSLGLADEQFF
TRBV16 | CASSRDRGNEKLFF
TRBV27 | CATRRSDRVVSGANVLTF
TRBV7-3 | CASSLMSTETQYF
TRBV5-1 | CASSLDSHTEAFF